These T cell receptor beta chains were read from a single sample in a study of OX40 agonist ivuxolimab in advanced cancers. Profiling relied on immunoSEQ multiplex PCR, and the TCRdb table lists in-frame clones only, not all of them. The table records roughly 69,000 clones, about 90% of them present only once. The specimen was CD4+ or CD8+ T cells sorted from blood, collected in a trial of the OX40 agonist ivuxolimab. Source of these receptors: an adult with an advanced solid tumor such as melanoma, head and neck, liver or kidney cancer. The CDR3 runs from the conserved cysteine through the conserved F or W. The order of the fields is D gene, clone size, J gene, V gene, CDR3 protein, CDR3 DNA. D genes are given only for firm matches. For some rows the clone size is stated as once, few or many, or as a class when expanded; others skip it.

d_call: NA
clone_size: NA
j_call: TRBJ2-1
v_call: TRBV21-1
cdr3_aa: CASSKNGLAGGLFDNEQFF
cdr3_nt: TGTGCCAGCAGCAAAAATGGACTAGCGGGGGGGCTATTCGACAATGAGCAGTTCTTC

d_call: NA
clone_size: NA
j_call: TRBJ2-5
v_call: TRBV4-1
cdr3_aa: CASSQVSELRETQYF
cdr3_nt: TGCGCCAGCAGCCAAGTTTCTGAGCTCCGAGAGACCCAGTACTTC

d_call: NA
clone_size: NA
j_call: TRBJ2-3
v_call: TRBV6-1
cdr3_aa: CASSEEGLATDTQYF
cdr3_nt: TGTGCCAGCAGTGAGGAGGGTCTGGCCACAGATACGCAGTATTTT

d_call: NA
clone_size: NA
j_call: TRBJ2-1
v_call: TRBV4-1
cdr3_aa: CASSLGFGSYNEQFF
cdr3_nt: TGCGCCAGCAGCCTCGGATTCGGCTCCTACAATGAGCAGTTCTTC

d_call: NA
clone_size: NA
j_call: TRBJ1-1
v_call: TRBV6-1
cdr3_aa: CASRNMEGVREAFF
cdr3_nt: TGTGCCAGCAGGAATATGGAGGGTGTCCGTGAAGCTTTCTTT

d_call: TRBD1
clone_size: NA
j_call: TRBJ1-1
v_call: TRBV4-1
cdr3_aa: CASSPLEGAGTEAFF
cdr3_nt: TGCGCCAGCAGCCCGCTGGAGGGGGCCGGCACTGAAGCTTTCTTT

d_call: NA
clone_size: NA
j_call: TRBJ2-1
v_call: TRBV5-5
cdr3_aa: CASSLVQYNEQFF
cdr3_nt: TGTGCCAGCAGCTTGGTGCAGTACAATGAGCAGTTCTTC

d_call: NA
clone_size: NA
j_call: TRBJ2-5
v_call: TRBV6-5
cdr3_aa: CASSYRRTATGETQYF
cdr3_nt: TGTGCCAGCAGTTACCGGAGGACGGCCACGGGGGAGACCCAGTACTTC

d_call: NA
clone_size: NA
j_call: TRBJ2-5
v_call: TRBV27
cdr3_aa: CASGFLGLREETQYF
cdr3_nt: TGTGCCAGCGGTTTTTTGGGATTAAGGGAGGAGACCCAGTACTTC

d_call: NA
clone_size: NA
j_call: TRBJ1-2
v_call: TRBV6-5
cdr3_aa: CASLGHGYTF
cdr3_nt: TGTGCCAGCCTTGGTCATGGCTACACCTTC

d_call: TRBD2
clone_size: NA
j_call: TRBJ2-7
v_call: TRBV5-1
cdr3_aa: CASSLAGSGSSYEQYF
cdr3_nt: TGCGCCAGCAGCTTGGCCGGAAGCGGGAGTTCTTACGAGCAGTACTTC

d_call: NA
clone_size: NA
j_call: TRBJ1-1
v_call: TRBV6-6
cdr3_aa: CASSLIGSALNTEAFF
cdr3_nt: TGTGCCAGCAGCCTAATCGGGTCTGCCCTGAACACTGAAGCTTTCTTT

d_call: NA
clone_size: NA
j_call: TRBJ2-7
v_call: TRBV6-6
cdr3_aa: CASSYVGYEQYF
cdr3_nt: TGTGCCAGCAGTTATGTCGGCTACGAGCAGTACTTC

d_call: NA
clone_size: NA
j_call: TRBJ2-2
v_call: TRBV5-1
cdr3_aa: CASSRDVYTGELFF
cdr3_nt: TGCGCCAGCAGCAGGGACGTATACACCGGGGAGCTGTTTTTT

d_call: TRBD2
clone_size: once
j_call: TRBJ2-1
v_call: TRBV29-1
cdr3_aa: CSVTSGGYNEQFF
cdr3_nt: TGCAGCGTCACTAGCGGGGGGTACAATGAGCAGTTCTTC

d_call: TRBD1
clone_size: NA
j_call: TRBJ1-1
v_call: TRBV11-3
cdr3_aa: CASSPGTGYEAFF
cdr3_nt: TGTGCCAGCAGCCCCGGGACAGGGTATGAAGCTTTCTTT

d_call: NA
clone_size: NA
j_call: TRBJ2-2
v_call: TRBV4-3
cdr3_aa: CASSQPPGLDMNVGELFF
cdr3_nt: TGCGCCAGCAGCCAACCTCCGGGCCTCGATATGAACGTCGGGGAGCTGTTTTTT

d_call: NA
clone_size: NA
j_call: TRBJ1-5
v_call: TRBV7-9
cdr3_aa: CASSLTGPPNQPQHF
cdr3_nt: TGTGCCAGCAGCCTAACAGGGCCCCCTAATCAGCCCCAGCATTTT

d_call: TRBD1
clone_size: NA
j_call: TRBJ2-1
v_call: TRBV27
cdr3_aa: CASSSPTGAGDEQFF
cdr3_nt: TGTGCCAGCAGCTCCCCGACAGGGGCCGGGGATGAGCAGTTCTTC

d_call: NA
clone_size: NA
j_call: TRBJ1-1
v_call: TRBV15
cdr3_aa: CATGGRMNTEAFF
cdr3_nt: TGTGCCACCGGGGGCAGAATGAACACTGAAGCTTTCTTT

d_call: TRBD1
clone_size: NA
j_call: TRBJ2-4
v_call: TRBV11-3
cdr3_aa: CASSYGQGANIQYF
cdr3_nt: TGTGCCAGCAGCTACGGACAGGGGGCGAACATTCAGTACTTC

d_call: NA
clone_size: NA
j_call: TRBJ2-1
v_call: TRBV7-8
cdr3_aa: CASSIPASRGWAYNEQFF
cdr3_nt: TGTGCCAGCAGCATCCCTGCCAGCAGGGGTTGGGCCTACAATGAGCAGTTCTTC

d_call: NA
clone_size: NA
j_call: TRBJ2-2
v_call: TRBV29-1
cdr3_aa: CSVKVTTNTGELFF
cdr3_nt: TGCAGCGTTAAGGTGACAACGAACACCGGGGAGCTGTTTTTT

d_call: NA
clone_size: NA
j_call: TRBJ1-2
v_call: TRBV27
cdr3_aa: CASSLIAGLSYGYTF
cdr3_nt: TGTGCCAGCAGTTTAATCGCAGGGCTCTCTTATGGCTACACCTTC

d_call: NA
clone_size: NA
j_call: TRBJ1-1
v_call: TRBV6-5
cdr3_aa: CASSYSSFPDTEAFF
cdr3_nt: TGTGCCAGCAGTTACTCGTCATTCCCGGACACTGAAGCTTTCTTT

d_call: NA
clone_size: NA
j_call: TRBJ2-3
v_call: TRBV6-1
cdr3_aa: CAGAGPDTQYF
cdr3_nt: TGTGCCGGCGCGGGGCCAGATACGCAGTATTTT

d_call: TRBD1
clone_size: few
j_call: TRBJ1-5
v_call: TRBV7-9
cdr3_aa: CASSSGQGNQPQHF
cdr3_nt: TGTGCCAGCAGCTCGGGACAGGGTAATCAGCCCCAGCATTTT

d_call: NA
clone_size: NA
j_call: TRBJ1-5
v_call: TRBV27
cdr3_aa: CASSFSQGDSNQPQHF
cdr3_nt: TGTGCCAGCAGTTTTAGTCAGGGAGATAGCAATCAGCCCCAGCATTTT

d_call: NA
clone_size: NA
j_call: TRBJ1-1
v_call: TRBV19
cdr3_aa: CASRETHRITEAFF
cdr3_nt: TGTGCCAGTAGGGAAACACACAGGATCACTGAAGCTTTCTTT

d_call: NA
clone_size: NA
j_call: TRBJ2-1
v_call: TRBV4-2
cdr3_aa: CASSQGVTGPEQFF
cdr3_nt: TGTGCCAGCAGCCAAGGGGTGACTGGGCCTGAGCAGTTCTTC

d_call: NA
clone_size: NA
j_call: TRBJ1-1
v_call: TRBV11-2
cdr3_aa: CASSLWGNTEAFF
cdr3_nt: TGTGCCAGCAGCTTGTGGGGGAACACTGAAGCTTTCTTT

d_call: TRBD2
clone_size: NA
j_call: TRBJ2-7
v_call: TRBV7-3
cdr3_aa: CASSLAAGGYEQYF
cdr3_nt: TGTGCCAGCAGCTTAGCGGCGGGGGGCTACGAGCAGTACTTC

d_call: NA
clone_size: NA
j_call: TRBJ2-2
v_call: TRBV18
cdr3_aa: CASSFGQTNTGELFF
cdr3_nt: TGTGCCAGCTCATTTGGACAGACGAACACCGGGGAGCTGTTTTTT

d_call: NA
clone_size: NA
j_call: TRBJ1-3
v_call: TRBV20-1
cdr3_aa: CSGRALGTIYF
cdr3_nt: TGCAGTGGTAGGGCGTTGGGCACCATATATTTT

d_call: TRBD1
clone_size: NA
j_call: TRBJ2-7
v_call: TRBV5-4
cdr3_aa: CASSLEGTATYEQYF
cdr3_nt: TGTGCCAGCAGCTTGGAGGGGACAGCTACCTACGAGCAGTACTTC

d_call: TRBD1
clone_size: NA
j_call: TRBJ1-4
v_call: TRBV11-2
cdr3_aa: CASSLEPGTGIDEKLFF
cdr3_nt: TGTGCCAGCAGCTTAGAGCCCGGGACAGGGATTGATGAAAAACTGTTTTTT

d_call: NA
clone_size: NA
j_call: TRBJ2-1
v_call: TRBV7-6
cdr3_aa: CASSLRTGPPNNEQFF
cdr3_nt: TGTGCCAGCAGCCTCCGAACAGGGCCCCCAAACAATGAGCAGTTCTTC

d_call: NA
clone_size: NA
j_call: TRBJ1-2
v_call: TRBV10-3
cdr3_aa: CAIGRDQFDYGYTF
cdr3_nt: TGTGCCATCGGGAGGGATCAATTCGACTATGGCTACACCTTC

d_call: NA
clone_size: NA
j_call: TRBJ1-1
v_call: TRBV4-3
cdr3_aa: CASSQGDLLNTEAFF
cdr3_nt: TGCGCCAGCAGCCAGGGGGACCTCCTGAACACTGAAGCTTTCTTT

d_call: TRBD1
clone_size: NA
j_call: TRBJ2-7
v_call: TRBV11-2
cdr3_aa: CASSTWDRARDEQYF
cdr3_nt: TGTGCCAGCAGCACTTGGGACAGGGCCAGGGACGAGCAGTACTTC

d_call: NA
clone_size: NA
j_call: TRBJ1-1
v_call: TRBV27
cdr3_aa: CASSSLQGSYTEAFF
cdr3_nt: TGTGCCAGCAGTTCGTTACAGGGTTCTTACACTGAAGCTTTCTTT

d_call: TRBD2
clone_size: NA
j_call: TRBJ2-7
v_call: TRBV5-1
cdr3_aa: CASSFVLRTSGSSYEQYF
cdr3_nt: TGCGCCAGCAGCTTCGTTCTAAGGACTAGCGGGAGTAGCTACGAGCAGTACTTC

d_call: NA
clone_size: NA
j_call: TRBJ2-1
v_call: TRBV11-2
cdr3_aa: CASSFYNSYNEQFF
cdr3_nt: TGTGCCAGCAGCTTCTACAACTCCTACAATGAGCAGTTCTTC

d_call: NA
clone_size: NA
j_call: TRBJ2-7
v_call: TRBV28
cdr3_aa: CASSGPEGDSYEQYF
cdr3_nt: TGTGCCAGCAGTGGCCCGGAGGGAGACTCCTACGAGCAGTACTTC

d_call: TRBD1
clone_size: NA
j_call: TRBJ2-7
v_call: TRBV19
cdr3_aa: CASSSRDRLYEQYF
cdr3_nt: TGTGCCAGTAGTTCCCGGGACAGGCTATACGAGCAGTACTTC

d_call: NA
clone_size: NA
j_call: TRBJ1-5
v_call: TRBV7-9
cdr3_aa: CASSSHSNQPQHF
cdr3_nt: TGTGCCAGCAGCTCTCATAGCAATCAGCCCCAGCATTTT

d_call: TRBD2
clone_size: NA
j_call: TRBJ2-1
v_call: TRBV2
cdr3_aa: CASSGLAGVFDNEQFF
cdr3_nt: TGTGCCAGCAGTGGACTAGCGGGAGTTTTTGACAATGAGCAGTTCTTC

d_call: TRBD1
clone_size: NA
j_call: TRBJ1-2
v_call: TRBV6-5
cdr3_aa: CASSYSTGHGYTF
cdr3_nt: TGTGCCAGCAGTTACTCGACAGGGCATGGCTACACCTTC

d_call: TRBD1
clone_size: NA
j_call: TRBJ2-7
v_call: TRBV30
cdr3_aa: CAWSFITGAEQYF
cdr3_nt: TGTGCCTGGAGTTTTATAACAGGGGCCGAGCAGTACTTC

d_call: NA
clone_size: NA
j_call: TRBJ2-7
v_call: TRBV28
cdr3_aa: CASSLTATYEQYF
cdr3_nt: TGTGCCAGCAGTCTGACAGCCACCTACGAGCAGTACTTC

d_call: NA
clone_size: NA
j_call: TRBJ2-3
v_call: TRBV11-1
cdr3_aa: CASSLLVGYSTDTQYF
cdr3_nt: TGTGCCAGCAGCTTACTCGTGGGTTATAGCACAGATACGCAGTATTTT

d_call: NA
clone_size: NA
j_call: TRBJ1-5
v_call: TRBV27
cdr3_aa: CASSLGKGPDQPQHF
cdr3_nt: TGTGCCAGCAGTTTAGGCAAGGGTCCGGATCAGCCCCAGCATTTT

d_call: TRBD1
clone_size: NA
j_call: TRBJ1-6
v_call: TRBV5-1
cdr3_aa: CASSSSPTGASYNSPLHF
cdr3_nt: TGCGCCAGCAGCTCAAGCCCAACAGGGGCCTCCTATAATTCACCCCTCCACTTT

d_call: NA
clone_size: NA
j_call: TRBJ2-1
v_call: TRBV4-1
cdr3_aa: CASSPIGAGGPREQFF
cdr3_nt: TGCGCCAGCAGCCCTATTGGGGCAGGGGGGCCGCGGGAGCAGTTCTTC

d_call: NA
clone_size: NA
j_call: TRBJ1-5
v_call: TRBV27
cdr3_aa: CASSLTSAYQPQHF
cdr3_nt: TGTGCCAGCAGTTTAACCTCGGCCTATCAGCCCCAGCATTTT

d_call: TRBD1
clone_size: NA
j_call: TRBJ1-1
v_call: TRBV28
cdr3_aa: CASSSGTGVRTEAFF
cdr3_nt: TGTGCCAGCAGTTCCGGGACAGGGGTTCGCACTGAAGCTTTCTTT

d_call: TRBD2
clone_size: once
j_call: TRBJ2-3
v_call: TRBV5-1
cdr3_aa: CASSISRLAGGPGDTQYF
cdr3_nt: TGCGCCAGCAGCATATCCAGACTAGCGGGAGGGCCCGGAGATACGCAGTATTTT

d_call: NA
clone_size: NA
j_call: TRBJ1-1
v_call: TRBV28
cdr3_aa: CASSRIGEAFF
cdr3_nt: TGTGCCAGCAGCCGAATCGGTGAAGCTTTCTTT

d_call: NA
clone_size: NA
j_call: TRBJ2-7
v_call: TRBV29-1
cdr3_aa: CSVEDQSQSGLSYEQYF
cdr3_nt: TGCAGCGTTGAAGACCAATCACAGTCGGGCCTTTCCTACGAGCAGTACTTC

d_call: TRBD2
clone_size: NA
j_call: TRBJ2-1
v_call: TRBV27
cdr3_aa: CASSISSGGYNEQFF
cdr3_nt: TGTGCCAGCAGTATTTCTAGCGGGGGCTACAATGAGCAGTTCTTC